This TCR beta chain emerged from a study of blood T cell repertoires in COVID-19. Across the whole study: Samples came from the United States, Italy and Spain, spanning acute and convalescent COVID-19.

Sequencing was performed with immunoSEQ multiplex PCR; in TCRdb, only in-frame clones are kept and a portion is missing. The sample includes about 160,000 clones, about 80% of them seen just once. The specimen sequenced was peripheral blood. The source of this sequence is an elderly woman with acute or convalescent COVID-19.

CDR3: CAISAQALSYNEQFF. Here the CDR3 DNA reads TGTGCCATCAGTGCGCAGGCCCTCTCCTACAATGAGCAGTTCTTC. The chain uses TRBV10-3 and TRBJ2-1, with D uncertain. The length of the CDR3 is 15 residues. Germline assignment: CDR1 ENHRY and CDR2 SYGVKD. V was cut by 4 bases and J by 0 bases, with 10 bases left in between.